This TCR beta chain was retrieved from a study of siplizumab effects on memory and regulatory T cells. The CDR3 has 12 residues. Germline V lookup: CDR1 MNHEY, CDR2 SMNVEV (reference sequence). V was cut by 6 bases and J by 2 bases, with 6 bases left in between. This clone was found once. Assay: immunoSEQ multiplex PCR; the TCRdb copy retains only in-frame clones and omits some. This table holds around 77,000 clones, 91% found once. This chain uses TRBV27 with TRBJ2-3, with D unclear. The origin of this receptor is a human donor in good health. Sequencing input: CD8+ T cells sorted from blood. As DNA, the CDR3 is TGTGCCAGCAGAGGATTCACAGATACGCAGTATTTT. Residues: CASRGFTDTQYF.